The 20 T cell receptor beta chains below come from one sample, sequenced in a study of human CD8 memory T cell subsets. Sequencing libraries of TCR beta were made by UMI-labeled 5' RACE. TCRdb reprocessed the 5' RACE reads; each CDR3 protein has one entry and no DNA is given. The ten top clones account for around a fifth, within a sample of 5,500 to 8,500 distinct CDR3 sequences. The specimen sequenced was CD8+ stem-like memory T cells (TSCM and TCM) sorted from PBMCs. Indicated subset: stem-like memory CD8 T cells (TSTEM), CCR7+ PD-1- TIGIT-. The receptors stem from a human donor in good health.

The chain is built from TRBV3-1 and TRBJ2-3; lacking DNA, the TRBD2 call made by TCRdb goes unchecked. The V gene's germline CDR1 is LGHDT and CDR2 YNNKEL (reference sequence). This CDR3 comprises 20 residues. The CDR3 is CASSQEGLAGGNPSTDTQYF.

CDR3 residues: CASSLGILTYEQYF. The chain links TRBV3-1 to TRBJ2-7. The CDR3 has 14 residues. Germline CDR1 and CDR2: LGHDT and YNNKEL (reference sequence).

The rearrangement uses TRBV28 and TRBJ2-7; TCRdb gives TRBD1 as the D gene, but with no DNA this cannot be confirmed. In germline, CDR1 is MDHEN, CDR2 SYDVKM. This CDR3 comprises 16 residues. The CDR3 region is CASSSLGSQGAYEQYF.

This chain links TRBV4-1 with TRBJ1-2; absent DNA, TCRdb's TRBD1 call cannot be checked. The CDR3 covers 15 residues. Germline loops: CDR1 MGHRA, CDR2 YSYEKL. The CDR3 sequence: CASSQDRTLNYGYTF.

The chain couples TRBV5-4 to TRBJ2-7; checking the TCRdb D call of TRBD2 is not possible without DNA. The germline V gene encodes CDR1 SGHNT and CDR2 YYREEE (reference sequence). The CDR3 extends over 15 amino acids. CDR3: CASSLGTFPSYEQYF.

The gene calls are TRBV13 and TRBJ2-3; absent DNA, TCRdb's TRBD2 call cannot be checked. In germline, CDR1 is PRHDT, CDR2 FYEKMQ (reference sequence). This CDR3 comprises 16 residues. The CDR3 here is CASSLDGKRDTDTQYF.

The gene calls are TRBV25-1 and TRBJ2-2; TCRdb gives TRBD2 as the D gene, but with no DNA this cannot be confirmed. The length of the CDR3 is 17 residues. From germline, CDR1 is MGHDK and CDR2 SYGVNS. This CDR3 is CASSEGLAAVNTGELFF.

This chain joins TRBV6-1 and TRBJ2-7; absent DNA, TCRdb's TRBD1 call cannot be checked. This CDR3 has 17 amino acids. Germline CDR1 is MNHNS and CDR2 is SASEGT. CDR3 region: CASSETSTGDQMDEQYF.

The V and J genes are TRBV7-9 and TRBJ1-5; without DNA, the TCRdb call of TRBD1 cannot be checked. Germline V gene sequence: CDR1 SEHNR, CDR2 FQNEAQ (reference sequence). The CDR3 covers 14 residues. The CDR3 protein is CASTPWGSNQPQHF.

The chain recombines TRBV7-9 with TRBJ1-1; with no DNA, the TCRdb D assignment of TRBD1 cannot be verified. This CDR3 is built from 14 residues. In germline, CDR1 is SEHNR, CDR2 FQNEAQ (reference sequence). This CDR3 reads CASSADRKNTEAFF.

The chain joins TRBV5-1 to TRBJ2-5; without DNA, the TCRdb call of TRBD1 cannot be checked. This CDR3 has 15 residues. Germline V gene data show CDR1 as SGHRS and CDR2 as YFSETQ. This chain's CDR3 is CASSLWGGRGETQYF.

The chain has TRBV20-1 and TRBJ2-7; no DNA is available, so the TRBD1 call from TCRdb remains unchecked. Germline loops: CDR1 DFQATT, CDR2 SNEGSKA (reference sequence). CDR3 length: 13 amino acids. Here the CDR3 reads CSFTRVPYPEQYF.

The chain couples TRBV20-1 to TRBJ2-7; TCRdb gives TRBD1 as the D gene, but with no DNA this cannot be confirmed. Per the germline V gene, CDR1 is DFQATT and CDR2 is SNEGSKA (reference sequence). CDR3 length: 16 residues. CDR3 sequence reads: CSARLQGDLKSYEQYF.

CDR3 in amino acids: CASSLPSGRNEQFF. This sequence joins TRBV11-3 and TRBJ2-1; the D call of TRBD2 rests on TCRdb alone, since no DNA is present to check it. The CDR3 spans 14 residues. CDR1 and CDR2 from the germline V gene are SGHNT and YENEEA.

This chain links TRBV19 with TRBJ1-1; TCRdb lists TRBD1, though no DNA is available to test this call. Germline CDR1 and CDR2: LNHDA and SQIVND (reference sequence). The CDR3 spans 14 residues. The CDR3 region is CASSMGARGTEAFF.

The chain links TRBV27 to TRBJ1-5; the TRBD1 assignment by TCRdb is unverifiable without DNA. Germline lookup yields CDR1 MNHEY and CDR2 SMNVEV (reference sequence). This CDR3 comprises 13 residues. This chain's CDR3 is CASSPWAGQPQHF.

This clonotype registers medium-sized by frequency. This rearrangement joins TRBV21-1 to TRBJ1-2; TCRdb's D gene call, TRBD1, goes unchecked for lack of DNA. TRBV21-1 is termed a pseudogene. The length of the CDR3 is 17 residues. The CDR3 sequence is CASSKRTGTCLGYGYTF.

J is TRBJ2-1 and V is TRBV5-4; TCRdb designates TRBD2, a call that cannot be tested without DNA. CDR1 and CDR2 (germline): SGHNT, YYREEE (reference sequence). The CDR3 consists of 13 residues. This chain's CDR3 is CASAARASGEQFF.

The chain carries TRBV5-4 and TRBJ2-1; TCRdb's D gene call, TRBD1, goes unchecked for lack of DNA. Germline values: CDR1 SGHNT, CDR2 YYREEE (reference sequence). The CDR3 runs 13 residues. CDR3 in amino acids: CASSLSGTSEQFF.

This chain uses TRBV4-1 with TRBJ2-2; TCRdb returns TRBD1, unconfirmable since there is no DNA. The length of the CDR3 is 16 residues. In germline, CDR1 is MGHRA, CDR2 YSYEKL. The CDR3 sequence: CASSQDGRGFTGELFF.